This T cell receptor (beta chain) was observed in a study of multiple sclerosis patients with progressive multifocal leukoencephalopathy. Produced via immunoSEQ multiplex PCR; TCRdb's table is partial and in-frame only. The sample has about 30,000 clones; 90% are singletons. The time point: more than ten months of natalizumab therapy. Germline CDR1 is MNHEY and CDR2 is SVGAGI. Trimming shortened V by 4 bases and J by 4 bases, and 7 bases separated the two germline ends. The CDR3 has 12 residues. This clonotype originated in a human donor with multiple sclerosis. Sequences were derived from PBMCs, sampled from a patient treated with natalizumab. V is TRBV6-5 and J is TRBJ1-2, with a possible D match to TRBD1 (5 bases). The CDR3 DNA reads as TGTGCCAGCAGTTTGGGGGGCTATGGCTACACCTTC. It translates to CASSLGGYGYTF.